This T cell receptor beta chain was profiled in a study of T cell repertoires in cytomegalovirus infection. Study context: CMV infection plus the matching HLA type was flagged by public TCR beta signatures. Study-level results: HLA-C-restricted CMV-specific TCR beta clonotypes were dominant in the ex vivo response.

About this clonotype itself: Its antigen remains unidentified.

TCRdb used MiXCR to reprocess the reads, holding one entry per CDR3 protein. The sample has approximately 400,000 distinct CDR3 sequences, approximately 30% seen once. This CDR3 is 16 amino acids long. Germline-derived CDR1 and CDR2 are SGHTA and FQGNSA. With V trimmed by 2 bases and J by 7 bases, 7 bases remained unmatched. V usage is TRBV7-2 and J usage is TRBJ2-2; TRBD2 matches 10 bases. Sequencing was carried out using PBMCs. The receptor was derived from a human donor in good health (CMV status not recorded). Some clones in this sample may be carry-over from other donors' samples. CDR3: CASSLLAGVPSGELFF. CDR3 in DNA: TGTGCCAGCAGCTTACTAGCGGGGGTGCCTAGCGGGGAGCTGTTTTTT.